This T cell receptor beta chain was documented in a study of T-cell reconstitution after alpha-beta-depleted transplantation in children. The study, taken as a whole, reports: By about two months after transplant, alpha-beta T cells reportedly arose from several hundred graft clones that had expanded. The origin of high day-60 TCRbeta diversity in some patients lay in surviving recipient T cells and thymic progenitors.

The CDR3 sequence is 14 residues long. V was clipped by 8 bases and J by 0 bases, with 13 bases between them. Germline values: CDR1 MNHEY, CDR2 SMNVEV (reference sequence). TCRbeta library preparation incorporated unique molecular identifiers. Using its own MiXCR run on the PCR reads, TCRdb lists one record per CDR3 protein. The sample lists hundreds of thousands of distinct CDR3 sequences, roughly a tenth occurring once. This clonotype came up many times. No antigen is known for it. The rearrangement links TRBV27 to TRBJ1-2, with D unresolved. The TCR was taken from a child between 2 and 9 years old with inherited bone marrow failure, due to receive a stem cell transplant. The sequenced sample was PBMCs, obtained before TCRalphabeta/CD19-depleted stem cell transplant. The CDR3 DNA follows: TGTGCCAGCGGACGATTGTATGCTAACTATGGCTACACCTTC. Protein product: CASGRLYANYGYTF.